Below, 3 T cell receptor beta chains from the same sample are listed, as sequenced in a study of cytomegalovirus exposure and HLA in healthy donors. PCR was performed using 60 Vbeta and 13 Jbeta primers. Clones were sequenced by immunoSEQ multiplex PCR, and TCRdb holds only the in-frame ones, with some missing. This sample yields 100,000 to 150,000 clones, of which approximately 83% are seen a single time; 1.2% belongs to the top ten. The specimen was PBMCs. Every receptor here comes from a girl aged 2 to 9 in good health and CMV-seronegative.

The V and J genes are TRBV30 and TRBJ1-5, with 7 bases fitting TRBD1. Germline V gives CDR1 GTSNPN, CDR2 SVGIG (reference sequence). This CDR3 is built from 14 residues. With V trimmed by 2 bases and J by 3 bases, 4 bases remained unmatched. CDR3 sequence (DNA): TGTGCCTGGAGTTCCGACAGGGTCAATCAGCCCCAGCATTTT. It is translated as CAWSSDRVNQPQHF.

The chain is built from TRBV28 and TRBJ1-2; D not certain. From germline, CDR1 is MDHEN and CDR2 SYDVKM. There are 12 residues in the CDR3. The DNA of the CDR3 is TGTGCAGGGAGGCCGACCTCGGGCGGCTACACCTTC. Protein: CAGRPTSGGYTF.

The chain couples TRBV5-1 to TRBJ2-5, with TRBD2 matching 11 bases. With 2 bases clipped from V and 0 bases from J, the junction kept 3 bases outside the gene matches. This CDR3 contains 16 residues. CDR1 is SGHRS, CDR2 YFSETQ, per germline. CDR3 coding DNA: TGCGCCAGCAGCTTAGGACTAGCGGGTCACCAAGAGACCCAGTACTTC. Translating it yields CASSLGLAGHQETQYF. The whole variable domain, filled in from reference TRBV5-1 and TRBJ2-5, reads KAGVTQTPRYLIKTRGQQVTLSCSPISGHRSVSWYQQTPGQGLQFLFEYFSETQRNKGNFPGRFSGRQFSNSRSEMNVSTLELGDSALYLCASSLGLAGHQETQYFGPGTRLLVL.